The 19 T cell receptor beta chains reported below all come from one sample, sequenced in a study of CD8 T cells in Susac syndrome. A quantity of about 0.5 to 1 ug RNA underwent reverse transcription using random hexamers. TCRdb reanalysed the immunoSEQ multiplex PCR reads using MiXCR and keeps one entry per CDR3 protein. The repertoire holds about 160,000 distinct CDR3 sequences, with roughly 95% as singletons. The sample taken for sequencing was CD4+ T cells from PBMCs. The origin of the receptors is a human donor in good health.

DNA for the CDR3: TGTGCCAGCCAAAGACGAGGAAGTGAGATGGTCAACACTGAAGCTTTCTTT. The encoded protein is CASQRRGSEMVNTEAFF. The chain employs TRBV7-2 and TRBJ1-1; D unresolved. CDR3 length: 17 amino acids. V gave up 8 bases and J gave up 2 bases, with 24 bases separating them. Germline V gene sequence: CDR1 SGHTA, CDR2 FQGNSA.

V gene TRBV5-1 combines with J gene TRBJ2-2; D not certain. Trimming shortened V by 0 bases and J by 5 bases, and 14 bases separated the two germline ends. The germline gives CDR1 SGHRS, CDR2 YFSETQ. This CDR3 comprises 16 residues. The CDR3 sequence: CASSLAVVTQTGELFF. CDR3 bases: TGCGCCAGCAGCTTGGCCGTCGTCACCCAAACCGGGGAGCTGTTTTTT.

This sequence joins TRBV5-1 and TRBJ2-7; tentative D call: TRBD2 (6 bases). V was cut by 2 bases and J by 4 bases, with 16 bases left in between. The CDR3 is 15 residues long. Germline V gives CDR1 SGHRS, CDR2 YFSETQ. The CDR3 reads CASSLGGTNPYEQYF. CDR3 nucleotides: TGCGCCAGCAGCTTAGGAGGGACGAACCCGTACGAGCAGTACTTC.

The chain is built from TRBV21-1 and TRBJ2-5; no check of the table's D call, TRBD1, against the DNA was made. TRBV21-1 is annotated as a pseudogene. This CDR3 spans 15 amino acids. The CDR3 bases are TGTGCCAGCACCCCCCCCAACGGGGGGGGAGAGACCCAGTACTTC. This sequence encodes CASTPPNGGGETQYF.

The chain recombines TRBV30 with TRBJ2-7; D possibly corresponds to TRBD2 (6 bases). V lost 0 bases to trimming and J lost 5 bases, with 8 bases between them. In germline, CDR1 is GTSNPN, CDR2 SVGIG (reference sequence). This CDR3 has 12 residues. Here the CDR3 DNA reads TGTGCCTGGAGTGTATGGGGGGACGAGCAGTACTTC. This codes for CAWSVWGDEQYF.

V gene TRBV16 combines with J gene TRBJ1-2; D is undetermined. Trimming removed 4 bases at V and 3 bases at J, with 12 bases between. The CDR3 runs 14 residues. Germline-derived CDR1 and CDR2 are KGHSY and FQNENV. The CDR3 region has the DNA TGTGCCAGCAGCCTCCTAGGACCCGACTATGGCTACACCTTC. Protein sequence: CASSLLGPDYGYTF. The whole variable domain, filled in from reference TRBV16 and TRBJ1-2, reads GEEVAQTPKHLVRGEGQKAKLYCAPIKGHSYVFWYQQVLKNEFKFLISFQNENVFDETGMPKERFSAKCLPNSPCSLEIQATKLEDSAVYFCASSLLGPDYGYTFGSGTRLTVV.

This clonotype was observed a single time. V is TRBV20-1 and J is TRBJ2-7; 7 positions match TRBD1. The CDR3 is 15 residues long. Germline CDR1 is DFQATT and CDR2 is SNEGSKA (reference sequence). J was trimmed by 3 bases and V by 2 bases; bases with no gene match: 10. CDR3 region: CSARPSGTDIYEQYF. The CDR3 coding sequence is TGCAGTGCTAGACCATCCGGGACAGATATCTACGAGCAGTACTTC.

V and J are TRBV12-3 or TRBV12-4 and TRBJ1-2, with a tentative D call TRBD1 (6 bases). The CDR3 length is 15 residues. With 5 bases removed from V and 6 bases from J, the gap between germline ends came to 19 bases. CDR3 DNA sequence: TGTGCCAGCAGTGACGGACAGTCCCCACGTCATGGCTACACCTTC. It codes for CASSDGQSPRHGYTF.

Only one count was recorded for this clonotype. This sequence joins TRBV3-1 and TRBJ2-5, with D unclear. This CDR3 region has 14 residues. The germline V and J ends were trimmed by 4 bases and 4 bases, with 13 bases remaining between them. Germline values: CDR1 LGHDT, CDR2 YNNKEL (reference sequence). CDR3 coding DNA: TGTGCCAGCAGCCCGGACCCGGACGGAGAGACCCAGTACTTC. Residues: CASSPDPDGETQYF.

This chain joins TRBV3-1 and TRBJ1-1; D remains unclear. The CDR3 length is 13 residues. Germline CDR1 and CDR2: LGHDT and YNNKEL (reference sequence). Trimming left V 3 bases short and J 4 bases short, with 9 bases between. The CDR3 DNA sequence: TGTGCCAGCAGCCAGGCGGGAGGCACTGAAGCTTTCTTT. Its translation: CASSQAGGTEAFF.

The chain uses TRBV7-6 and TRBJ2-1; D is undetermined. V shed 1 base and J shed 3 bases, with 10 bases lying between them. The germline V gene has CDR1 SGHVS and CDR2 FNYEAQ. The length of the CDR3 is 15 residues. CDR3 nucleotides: TGTGCCAGCAGCTTAGGGAACGGCCGCTACAATGAGCAGTTCTTC. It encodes CASSLGNGRYNEQFF.

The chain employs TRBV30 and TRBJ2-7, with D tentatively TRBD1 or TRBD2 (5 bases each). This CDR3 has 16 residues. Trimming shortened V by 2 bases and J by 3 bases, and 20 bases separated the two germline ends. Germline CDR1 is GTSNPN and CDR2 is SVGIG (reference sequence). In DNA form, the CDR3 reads TGTGCCTGGAGTTCCATCGGGACCAGATATGGCTACGAGCAGTACTTC. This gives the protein CAWSSIGTRYGYEQYF. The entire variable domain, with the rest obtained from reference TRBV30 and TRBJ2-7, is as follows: SQTIHQWPATLVQPVGSPLSLECTVEGTSNPNLYWYRQAAGRGLQLLFYSVGIGQISSEVPQNLSASRPQDRQFILSSKKLLLSDSGFYLCAWSSIGTRYGYEQYFGPGTRLTVT.

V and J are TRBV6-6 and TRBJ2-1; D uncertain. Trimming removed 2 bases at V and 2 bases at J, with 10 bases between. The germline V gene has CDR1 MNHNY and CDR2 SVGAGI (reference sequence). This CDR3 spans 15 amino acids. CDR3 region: CASSYGQPPYNEQFF. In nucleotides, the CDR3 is TGTGCCAGCAGTTACGGGCAGCCCCCCTACAATGAGCAGTTCTTC.

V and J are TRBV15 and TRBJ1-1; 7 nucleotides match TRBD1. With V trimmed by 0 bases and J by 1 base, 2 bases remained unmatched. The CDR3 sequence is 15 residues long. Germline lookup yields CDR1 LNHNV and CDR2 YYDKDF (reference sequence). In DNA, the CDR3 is TGTGCCACCAGCAGAGAACAGGGGACGAACACTGAAGCTTTCTTT. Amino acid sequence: CATSREQGTNTEAFF.

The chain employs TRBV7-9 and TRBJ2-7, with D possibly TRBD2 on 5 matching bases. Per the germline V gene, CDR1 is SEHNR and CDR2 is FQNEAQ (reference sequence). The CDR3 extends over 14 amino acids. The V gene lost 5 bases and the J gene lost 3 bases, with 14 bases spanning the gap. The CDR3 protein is CASSPYMRDYEQYF. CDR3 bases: TGTGCCAGCAGCCCTTATATGAGGGACTACGAGCAGTACTTC.

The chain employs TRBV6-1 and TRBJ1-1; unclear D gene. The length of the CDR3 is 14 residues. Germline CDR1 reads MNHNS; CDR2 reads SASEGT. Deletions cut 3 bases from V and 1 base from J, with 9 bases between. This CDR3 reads CASSEPGSNTEAFF. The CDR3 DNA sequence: TGTGCCAGCAGTGAGCCAGGTTCGAACACTGAAGCTTTCTTT.

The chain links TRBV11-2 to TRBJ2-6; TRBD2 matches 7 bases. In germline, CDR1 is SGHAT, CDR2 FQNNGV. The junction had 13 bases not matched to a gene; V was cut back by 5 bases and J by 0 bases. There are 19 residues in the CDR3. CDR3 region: CASSALILAASSGANVLTF. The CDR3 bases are TGTGCCAGCAGCGCGCTCATTCTAGCGGCAAGCTCTGGGGCCAACGTCCTGACTTTC.

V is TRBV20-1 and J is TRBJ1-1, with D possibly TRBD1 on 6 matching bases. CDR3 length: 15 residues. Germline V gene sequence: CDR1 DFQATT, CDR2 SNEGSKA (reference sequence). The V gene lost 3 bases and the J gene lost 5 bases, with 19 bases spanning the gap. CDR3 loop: CSASHLTGWRTEAFF. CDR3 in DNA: TGCAGTGCTAGCCACCTAACAGGGTGGAGGACTGAAGCTTTCTTT.

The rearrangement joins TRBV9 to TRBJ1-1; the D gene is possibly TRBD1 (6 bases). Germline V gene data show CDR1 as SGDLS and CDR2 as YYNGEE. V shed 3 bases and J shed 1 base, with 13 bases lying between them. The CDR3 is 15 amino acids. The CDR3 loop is CASSAGGGGNTEAFF. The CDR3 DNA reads TGTGCCAGCAGCGCCGGGGGAGGGGGGAACACTGAAGCTTTCTTT.